The clone carrying this T cell receptor beta chain was counted only a few times. These data come from a study of CD8+CD57+ T cells in acquired aplastic anemia. Germline lookup yields CDR1 SGHTA and CDR2 FQGNSA. This CDR3 spans 14 amino acids. V was cut by 0 bases and J by 9 bases, with 14 bases left in between. Genomic DNA constituted the template upon which TCR beta VDJ and CDR3 profiling was performed. In TCRdb, the reads were re-called with MiXCR into one record per CDR3 protein. The sample records under 200,000 distinct CDR3 sequences, roughly 47% being singletons. This sequence was found in a human donor in good health. Sequencing was done on a sample of sorted CD4+, CD8+, or CD8+CD57+ T cells (not recorded which) from PBMCs. This chain joins TRBV7-2 and TRBJ1-2, with D maybe TRBD1 (5 bases). CDR3 loop: CASSLAAQGGSYTF. In DNA form, the CDR3 reads TGTGCCAGCAGCTTAGCTGCCCAGGGTGGGAGCTACACCTTC.